Listed below are T cell receptor beta chains from one sample, sequenced in a study of T-cell memory formation after mild COVID-19. From the 5' RACE reads, TCRdb called clonotypes with MiXCR, one entry per CDR3 protein. This sample yields approximately 350,000 distinct CDR3 sequences, of which around 15% are seen a single time; roughly 22% belongs to the top ten. The specimen sequenced was PBMCs or a T cell subset sorted from them (not recorded which). The receptors come from a man in his late teens or twenties who had mild COVID-19 (a few samples of this study predate the infection). Cell type and time point are not known. CDR3s include the opening cysteine and the closing phenylalanine or tryptophan. The order of the fields is CDR3 DNA, CDR3 protein, D gene, clone size, V gene, J gene. A D gene is named only where the DNA matches it firmly. The size entry is marked missing in some rows and otherwise reads once, few, many or a size class.

TGTGCCAGCTCACCGACAGATAGCAATCAGCCCCAGCATTTT	CASSPTDSNQPQHF	-	few	TRBV18	TRBJ1-5
TGTGCCAGCAGCTTACGGCGGGGGGTCTACAATGAGCAGTTCTTC	CASSLRRGVYNEQFF	TRBD2	-	TRBV7-9	TRBJ2-1
TGCAGTGCTAGAGCCGGGGGCTTCAACACCGGGGAGCTGTTTTTT	CSARAGGFNTGELFF	-	few	TRBV20-1	TRBJ2-2
TGTGCCAGCAGCTCCCCCCGAACGCAGTATTTT	CASSSPRTQYF	-	-	TRBV5-5	TRBJ2-3
TGTGCCTCCTGGCGCGACAGTATGAACACTGAAGCTTTCTTT	CASWRDSMNTEAFF	-	-	TRBV10-3	TRBJ1-1
TGTGCCAGCAGCTTAGAACAGGGCGGCTACACCTTC	CASSLEQGGYTF	-	-	TRBV7-9	TRBJ1-2
TGTGCCAGCAGCTTTCGGGGACTAGCTGGGTGGGCCAACCCAGATACGCAGTATTTT	CASSFRGLAGWANPDTQYF	TRBD2	many	TRBV7-2	TRBJ2-3
TGTGCCAGCAGCCTACCCGGGGCGGACCTGCAGTTCTTC	CASSLPGADLQFF	-	-	TRBV11-2	TRBJ2-1
TGTGCCAGCGTAGAGGACGAAGCTTTCTTT	CASVEDEAFF	-	-	TRBV28	TRBJ1-1
TGCGCCAGCAGGGAAGAGTACACTGAAGCTTTCTTT	CASREEYTEAFF	-	many	TRBV5-1	TRBJ1-1
TGTGCCAGCAGAAGCAGTCAAGAGACCCAGTACTTC	CASRSSQETQYF	-	-	TRBV6-6	TRBJ2-5
TGTGCCAGCAGCGTCGGACAGGGAATTCCTGGGGCCAACGTCCTGACTTTC	CASSVGQGIPGANVLTF	TRBD1	-	TRBV9	TRBJ2-6
TGTGCCAGCAGTGTGGCAGGGCGGTCCTACGAGCAGTACTTC	CASSVAGRSYEQYF	-	few	TRBV6-5	TRBJ2-7
TGTGCCAGCAGCCCCCCATCCACCCGGGAGCAGTACTTC	CASSPPSTREQYF	-	few	TRBV9	TRBJ2-7
TGTGCCAGCAGCGTAGGTGGGGCCACTGAAGCTTTCTTT	CASSVGGATEAFF	-	few	TRBV9	TRBJ1-1
TGTGCCAGCAGCTTACAGGGTATTGCCACTGAAGCTTTCTTT	CASSLQGIATEAFF	-	once	TRBV5-6	TRBJ1-1
TGTGCCACCAGTGACCAACCGGACCCTGATACGCAGTATTTT	CATSDQPDPDTQYF	-	few	TRBV24-1	TRBJ2-3
TGCAGTGCCCGGGGACAGTATAACATGAACACTGAAGCTTTCTTT	CSARGQYNMNTEAFF	TRBD1	few	TRBV20-1	TRBJ1-1
TGTGCCAGCAGCTTAACCAGCTTTTTCACAGATACGCAGTATTTT	CASSLTSFFTDTQYF	-	-	TRBV7-3	TRBJ2-3
TGCAGTGCTAGAACGGACTATGAGCAGTTCTTC	CSARTDYEQFF	-	few	TRBV20-1	TRBJ2-1
TGCGCCAGCAGCCAAAGCAGGGGGTCCTACGAGCAGTACTTC	CASSQSRGSYEQYF	TRBD1	-	TRBV4-1	TRBJ2-7
TGTGCCAGCAGTTATGTACCGGGGGAGAGCACAGATACGCAGTATTTT	CASSYVPGESTDTQYF	-	few	TRBV6-5	TRBJ2-3
TGTGCCATCAGTGAGTCGGGACTAGAGACCCAGTACTTC	CAISESGLETQYF	-	few	TRBV10-3	TRBJ2-5
TGTGCCAGCAGTTTCACAACCGAAGGGACCCACGAGCAGTACTTC	CASSFTTEGTHEQYF	-	many	TRBV12-3/TRBV12-4	TRBJ2-7
TGTGCCAGCAGTATCAGCGGGGGGCAATACAATGAGCAGTTCTTC	CASSISGGQYNEQFF	TRBD2	many	TRBV6-4	TRBJ2-1
TGTGCCAGCCGGTGGGACATAATGGCCTACGAGCAGTACTTC	CASRWDIMAYEQYF	-	few	TRBV2	TRBJ2-7
TGTGCCAGCAGCTTAGAGGGACACGCCAACTATGGCTACACCTTC	CASSLEGHANYGYTF	-	-	TRBV7-9	TRBJ1-2
TGTGCCAGCAGCCTCGCCTCATCGCGGAATGAGCAGTTCTTC	CASSLASSRNEQFF	-	-	TRBV28	TRBJ2-1
TGTGCCAGCAGTTACCAGGGCCGGGGTCGGACGAGAGGTCTCGGAGAGCAGTTCTTC	CASSYQGRGRTRGLGEQFF	-	many	TRBV6-5	TRBJ2-1
TGTGCCAGCAGCTTATCTGCGGGGGGGTGGGAGGAGCAGTTCTTC	CASSLSAGGWEEQFF	TRBD2	-	TRBV11-2	TRBJ2-1
TGCGCCAGCAGCCAAGCGTGGGGAGCAGATACGCAGTATTTT	CASSQAWGADTQYF	-	-	TRBV4-3	TRBJ2-3
TGTGCCACCAGTGACCCTCTACGTGAGCAGTTCTTC	CATSDPLREQFF	-	-	TRBV24-1	TRBJ2-1